This T cell receptor beta chain was captured by sequencing in a study of identifying expanded T cells in peripheral blood. No infections or other immune events were documented during collection. Of note for this clone: Its antigen is still unknown.

The study's findings and limits: Roughly two-week clone count variance significantly increased as total template count grew.

TCRdb's table, derived via immunoSEQ multiplex PCR, lists solely in-frame clones and lacks some. The sample includes over 100,000 clones, about 87% of them seen just once. J gave up 4 bases and V 4 bases, and 19 bases lay outside the gene matches. The CDR3 has 19 residues. From germline, CDR1 is SGHDN and CDR2 FVKESK. Sequencing was carried out using blood. The receptor was derived from a person between 18 and 69 years old in good health. The gene calls are TRBV14 and TRBJ2-1; TRBD1 matches 7 bases. Here the CDR3 reads CASSLRSIKMDRNYNEQFF. CDR3 DNA: TGTGCCAGCAGCCTACGAAGTATAAAAATGGACAGGAATTACAATGAGCAGTTCTTC. Combining the CDR3 with reference TRBV14 and TRBJ2-1 gives the whole variable domain EAGVTQFPSHSVIEKGQTVTLRCDPISGHDNLYWYRRVMGKEIKFLLHFVKESKQDESGMPNNRFLAERTGGTYSTLKVQPAELEDSGVYFCASSLRSIKMDRNYNEQFFGPGTRLTVL.